Included here is one TCR beta chain sequence, with context. Its matching antigen is unknown. These data are taken from a study of identical twins. TCRdb re-analysed the 5' RACE reads in MiXCR, keeping a single row per CDR3 protein. The table lists some 730,000 distinct CDR3 sequences, roughly 18% of them singletons. The V gene's germline CDR1 is SGHRS and CDR2 YFSETQ. The ends were cut back, 0 bases at V and 5 bases at J, with 12 bases in the middle. The CDR3 has 14 residues. Study-wide results and caveats: Twins shared out-of-frame alpha sequences with excess low generation probability.

These same records also appear under a second study, on T cells expressing NK-cell markers. From that second work: Cells sorted as CD3+CD56+NKG2C+, CD3+CD56+NKG2C- and CD3+CD56-NKG2C+ T cells supplied the TCR beta repertoires. Once again these clonotypes came out on top in the CD3+CD56-NKG2C+ fraction of four donors.

Material for sequencing was PBMCs. The chain is built from TRBV5-1 and TRBJ2-7, with D possibly matching TRBD2 (6 bases). This TCR was recovered from a young woman in good health. Here the CDR3 reads CASSLAEAGNEQYF. The CDR3 coding sequence is TGCGCCAGCAGCTTGGCCGAGGCGGGGAACGAGCAGTACTTC.